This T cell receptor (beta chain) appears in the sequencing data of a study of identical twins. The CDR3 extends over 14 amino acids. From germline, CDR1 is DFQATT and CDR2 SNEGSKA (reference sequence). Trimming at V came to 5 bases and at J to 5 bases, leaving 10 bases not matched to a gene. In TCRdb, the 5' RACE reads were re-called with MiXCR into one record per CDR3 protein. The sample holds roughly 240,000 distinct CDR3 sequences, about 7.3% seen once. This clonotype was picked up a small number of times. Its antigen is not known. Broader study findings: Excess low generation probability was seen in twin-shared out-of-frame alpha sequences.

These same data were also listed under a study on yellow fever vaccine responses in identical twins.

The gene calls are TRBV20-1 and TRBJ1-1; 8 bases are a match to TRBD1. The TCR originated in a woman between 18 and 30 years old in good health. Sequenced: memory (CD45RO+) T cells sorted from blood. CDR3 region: CSALAGGGETEAFF. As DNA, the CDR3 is TGCAGTGCTTTAGCAGGGGGCGGAGAAACTGAAGCTTTCTTT.